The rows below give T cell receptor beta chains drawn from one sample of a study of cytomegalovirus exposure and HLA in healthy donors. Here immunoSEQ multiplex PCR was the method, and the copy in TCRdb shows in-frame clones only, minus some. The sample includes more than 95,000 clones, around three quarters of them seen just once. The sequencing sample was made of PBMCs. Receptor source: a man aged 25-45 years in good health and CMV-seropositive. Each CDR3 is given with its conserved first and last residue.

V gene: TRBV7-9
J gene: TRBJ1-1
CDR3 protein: CASSSRQGPEAFF

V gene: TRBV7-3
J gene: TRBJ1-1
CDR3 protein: CASSSGPGQAGYTEAFF

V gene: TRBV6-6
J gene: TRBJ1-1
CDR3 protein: CASCPDSLCEAFF

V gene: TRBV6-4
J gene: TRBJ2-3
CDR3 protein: CASSRTSGGQDTQYF

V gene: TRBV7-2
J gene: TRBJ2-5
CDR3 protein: CASSRLGGLETQYF

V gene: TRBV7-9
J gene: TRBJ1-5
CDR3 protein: CASSPGVGQPQHF

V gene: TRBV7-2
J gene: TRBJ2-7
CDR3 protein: CASSFDPSGGYEQYF

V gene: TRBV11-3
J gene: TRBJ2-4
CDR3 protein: CASSPGAFKNIQYF

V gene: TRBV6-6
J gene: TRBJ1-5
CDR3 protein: CASSPPVNQPQHF

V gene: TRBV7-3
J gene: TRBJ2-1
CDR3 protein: CASSPNLALGMDEQFF

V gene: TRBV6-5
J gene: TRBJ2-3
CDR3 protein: CASTDRDFEDTQYF

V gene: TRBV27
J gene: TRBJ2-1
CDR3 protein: CASSLRLAGVFRYEQFF

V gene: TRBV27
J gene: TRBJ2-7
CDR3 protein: CASKGQGKVEQYF

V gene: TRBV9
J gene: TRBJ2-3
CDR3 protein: CASSASLGTGAWGDTQYF

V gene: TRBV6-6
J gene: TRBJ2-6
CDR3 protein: CASSGGISGANVLTF

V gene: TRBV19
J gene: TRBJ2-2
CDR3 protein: CASTFRPGDTGELFF

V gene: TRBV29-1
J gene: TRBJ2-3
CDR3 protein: CSFLRDRGFGTQYF

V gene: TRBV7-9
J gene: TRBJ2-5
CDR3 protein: CASSRGQQETQYF

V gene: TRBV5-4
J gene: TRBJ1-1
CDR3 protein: CASSLAVRGDTEAFF

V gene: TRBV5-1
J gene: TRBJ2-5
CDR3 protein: CASHGGFQETQYF

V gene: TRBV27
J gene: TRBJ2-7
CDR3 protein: CASSPVVGTGGYEQYF

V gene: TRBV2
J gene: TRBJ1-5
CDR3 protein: CASSDSQNQPQHF

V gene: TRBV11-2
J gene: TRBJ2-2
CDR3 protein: CASTKEGGGTGELFF

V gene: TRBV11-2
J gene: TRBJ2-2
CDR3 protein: CASSLEAENTGELFF

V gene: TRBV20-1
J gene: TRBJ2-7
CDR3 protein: CSARAGGVQYF

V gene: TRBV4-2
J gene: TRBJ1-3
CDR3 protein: CASSRQSGNTIYF

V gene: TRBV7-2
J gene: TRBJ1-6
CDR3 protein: CASSLGGAPTNSPLHF

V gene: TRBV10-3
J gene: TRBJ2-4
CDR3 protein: CAISEGQSLAKNIQYF

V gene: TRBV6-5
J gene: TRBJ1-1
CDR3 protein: CASRDLGAKAFF

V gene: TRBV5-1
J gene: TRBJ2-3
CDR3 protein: CASSSGTSVFSTDTQYF

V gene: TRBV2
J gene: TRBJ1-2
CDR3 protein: CASMWGGYGYTF

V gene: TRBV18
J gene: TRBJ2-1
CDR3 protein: CASSPRSGTGSGEAYNEQFF

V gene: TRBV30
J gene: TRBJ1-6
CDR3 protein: CAWSARDRDGSPLHF

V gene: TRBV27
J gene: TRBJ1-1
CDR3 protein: CASSLTGGNTEAFF

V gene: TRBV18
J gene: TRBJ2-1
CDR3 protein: CASSPPGLARSYNEQFF

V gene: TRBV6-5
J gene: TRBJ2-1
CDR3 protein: CASSLTSGGYNEQFF

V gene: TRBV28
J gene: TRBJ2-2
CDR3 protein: CASSRAGREIF

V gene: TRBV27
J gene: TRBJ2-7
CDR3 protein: CASSFSSGRNDEQYF

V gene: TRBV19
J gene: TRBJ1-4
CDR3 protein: CASSISGREKLFF

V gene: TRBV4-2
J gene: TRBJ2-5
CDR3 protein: CASSQDRGGEETQYF

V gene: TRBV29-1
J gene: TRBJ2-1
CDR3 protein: CSVVFVSGFGPNEQFF

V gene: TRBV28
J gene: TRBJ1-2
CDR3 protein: CATSTYGYTF

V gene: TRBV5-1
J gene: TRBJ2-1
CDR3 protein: CASSLAVLAGEDEQFF